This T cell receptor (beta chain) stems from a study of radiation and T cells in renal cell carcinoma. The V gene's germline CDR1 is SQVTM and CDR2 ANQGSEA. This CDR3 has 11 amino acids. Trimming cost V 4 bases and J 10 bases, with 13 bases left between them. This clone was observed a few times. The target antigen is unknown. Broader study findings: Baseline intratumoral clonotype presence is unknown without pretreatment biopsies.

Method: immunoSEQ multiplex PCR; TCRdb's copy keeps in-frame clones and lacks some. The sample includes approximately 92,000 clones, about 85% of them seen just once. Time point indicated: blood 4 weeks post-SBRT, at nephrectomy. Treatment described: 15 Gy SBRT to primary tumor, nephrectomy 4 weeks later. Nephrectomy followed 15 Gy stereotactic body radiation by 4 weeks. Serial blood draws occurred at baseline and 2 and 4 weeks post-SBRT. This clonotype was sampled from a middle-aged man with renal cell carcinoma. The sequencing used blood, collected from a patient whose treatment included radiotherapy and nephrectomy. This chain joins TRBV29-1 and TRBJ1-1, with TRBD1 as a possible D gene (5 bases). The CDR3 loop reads CSVGTGLGAFF. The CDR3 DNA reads TGCAGCGTTGGGACGGGACTAGGAGCTTTCTTT. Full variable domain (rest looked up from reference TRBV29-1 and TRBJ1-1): SAVISQKPSRDICQRGTSLTIQCQVDSQVTMMFWYRQQPGQSLTLIATANQGSEATYESGFVIDKFPISRPNLTFSTLTVSNMSPEDSSIYLCSVGTGLGAFFGQGTRLTVV.